These 8 T cell receptor beta chains were sequenced from one sample in a study of blood T cell repertoires in COVID-19. Sequencing was performed with immunoSEQ multiplex PCR; in TCRdb, only in-frame clones are kept and a portion is missing. Of roughly 82,000 clones listed, 90% were seen once; the top ten hold approximately 0.98%. Source material: peripheral blood. Receptors were obtained from a woman aged 45 to 65 in a cohort sampled during active COVID-19.

The chain has TRBV4-1 and TRBJ2-1; 12 bases line up with TRBD2. CDR3 length equals 17 residues. In germline, CDR1 is MGHRA, CDR2 YSYEKL. J lost 4 bases, V lost 2 bases, and 6 bases had no gene match. Here the CDR3 reads CASSQTLAGGTYNEQFF. CDR3 sequence (DNA): TGCGCCAGCAGCCAAACACTAGCGGGAGGAACTTACAATGAGCAGTTCTTC.

The chain combines TRBV13 with TRBJ2-7, with D maybe TRBD2 (6 bases). Per the germline V gene, CDR1 is PRHDT and CDR2 is FYEKMQ (reference sequence). The CDR3 totals 13 residues. V lost 5 bases, J lost 2 bases, and 10 bases lay in between. CDR3 residues: CASSIGGTYEQYF. The CDR3 DNA reads TGTGCCAGCAGCATTGGCGGGACCTACGAGCAGTACTTC. The entire variable domain, with the rest obtained from reference TRBV13 and TRBJ2-7, is as follows: AAGVIQSPRHLIKEKRETATLKCYPIPRHDTVYWYQQGPGQDPQFLISFYEKMQSDKGSIPDRFSAQQFSDYHSELNMSSLELGDSALYFCASSIGGTYEQYFGPGTRLTVT.

The gene calls are TRBV19 and TRBJ2-3, with 7 bases aligning to TRBD2. The V gene's germline CDR1 is LNHDA and CDR2 SQIVND (reference sequence). This CDR3 spans 15 amino acids. Trimming cost V 6 bases and J 3 bases; bases outside gene matches: 9. The CDR3 sequence is CASRKGGSPTDTQYF. For the CDR3, the DNA is TGTGCCAGTAGAAAAGGCGGGAGCCCTACAGATACGCAGTATTTT.

This clone appeared a single time. The CDR3 nucleotides are TGTGCCTGGCGTGGGACAGGGGAAAATCAGCCCCAGCATTTT. Protein product: CAWRGTGENQPQHF. The chain couples TRBV30 to TRBJ1-5; TRBD1 matches at 10 bases. Germline assignment: CDR1 GTSNPN and CDR2 SVGIG (reference sequence). J gave up 4 bases and V 5 bases, and 5 bases lay outside the gene matches. The length of the CDR3 is 14 residues.

V usage is TRBV5-1 and J usage is TRBJ2-3, with D possibly matching TRBD2 (6 bases). Trimming took 3 bases from V and 1 from J, leaving 9 bases between them. The germline V gene encodes CDR1 SGHRS and CDR2 YFSETQ. CDR3 length: 14 amino acids. For the CDR3, the DNA is TGCGCCAGCAGCTCGACTAGTCGCACAGATACGCAGTATTTT. It is translated as CASSSTSRTDTQYF.

J is TRBJ1-2 and V is TRBV11-2; no clear D gene. The germline CDR1 and CDR2 sequences are SGHAT and FQNNGV. Trimming shortened V by 5 bases and J by 2 bases, and 15 bases separated the two germline ends. The CDR3 consists of 15 residues. CDR3: CASSRVPGWNYGYTF. The CDR3 DNA reads TGTGCCAGCAGCCGGGTTCCGGGATGGAACTATGGCTACACCTTC.

This chain connects TRBV24-1 to TRBJ2-1; a possible D gene is TRBD1 (5 bases). The ends were cut back, 3 bases at V and 8 bases at J, with 10 bases in the middle. Germline lookup yields CDR1 KGHDR and CDR2 SFDVKD. The CDR3 loop spans 13 amino acids. The DNA of the CDR3 is TGTGCCACCAGTGATATAGACAGCGATGAGCAGTTCTTC. Its protein is CATSDIDSDEQFF.

This chain uses TRBV10-1 with TRBJ2-7; 15 nucleotides match TRBD2. J gave up 2 bases and V 2 bases, and 4 bases lay outside the gene matches. This CDR3 region has 17 residues. CDR1 and CDR2 (germline): WNHNN, SYGVQD (reference sequence). DNA for the CDR3: TGCGCCAGCAGTGAGAGGGGACTAGCGGGAGGTCCCTACGAGCAGTACTTC. Its translation is CASSERGLAGGPYEQYF.